The sequence of this TCR beta chain was determined in a study of CDR3 diversity in severe acne. In the case of this clonotype: No DNA is shown, since the ends of the CDR3 on it are uncertain; the CDR3 is the one TCRdb lists.

TCRdb called the PCR reads again in MiXCR, with one record for every CDR3 protein. The sample shows about 86,000 distinct CDR3 sequences, 45% to 55% of them seen only once. The length of the CDR3 is 20 amino acids, counting both ends. Germline values: CDR1 DFQATT, CDR2 SNEGSKA (reference sequence). The sequence derives from a male donor in good health, without acne. The sample consisted of blood. The chain combines TRBV20-1 with TRBJ2-3; the D call of TRBD1 is as the table states it, not checked on the DNA. The CDR3 protein is CSIYLCSVEDREVPTDTQYF.